The T cell receptor (beta chain) described here comes from a study of T cell changes during pregnancy in multiple sclerosis. Sequencing was performed with immunoSEQ multiplex PCR; in TCRdb, only in-frame clones are kept and a portion is missing. The repertoire holds 75,000 to 100,000 clones, about nine tenths seen once, with roughly 0.79% in the top ten. The germline CDR1 and CDR2 sequences are MNHEY and SMNVEV (reference sequence). The V gene end was trimmed by 5 bases and the J gene end by 2 bases; junction bases not matched to a gene: 6. The CDR3 contains 15 residues. Here the sequenced sample was peripheral blood, taken in the second trimester of pregnancy. The chain couples TRBV27 to TRBJ2-7; 10 bases fit TRBD2. The sequence came from a female donor in good health, enrolled as a control in a pregnancy study. The CDR3 DNA reads as TGTGCCAGCAGTCTTACCGGACTAGCGGCCTACGAGCAGTACTTC. Translation: CASSLTGLAAYEQYF.